A selection of T cell receptor beta chains follows, all from one sample in a study of blood T cell repertoires in COVID-19. The table came from immunoSEQ multiplex PCR; TCRdb's copy has only in-frame clones and leaves some out. The repertoire holds hundreds of thousands of clones, roughly 88% seen once, with approximately 1.4% in the top ten. Sequencing input: peripheral blood. The source is a woman aged 30 to 39 with active or convalescent COVID-19. Both conserved end residues are part of each CDR3. Each record gives: clone size, J gene, D gene, V gene, CDR3 protein, CDR3 DNA. D genes are given only for firm matches. The size of a clone is reported for some rows only, either as once, few or many, or as a class for expanded clones.

clone_size: .; j_call: TRBJ2-1; d_call: TRBD2; v_call: TRBV29-1; cdr3_aa: CSVRLAGTYNEQFF; cdr3_nt: TGCAGCGTCCGACTAGCGGGGACCTACAATGAGCAGTTCTTC
clone_size: .; j_call: TRBJ1-1; d_call: .; v_call: TRBV5-4; cdr3_aa: CASSQEPGLPEAFF; cdr3_nt: TGTGCCAGCAGCCAGGAACCCGGTCTACCTGAAGCTTTCTTT
clone_size: .; j_call: TRBJ1-1; d_call: TRBD1; v_call: TRBV5-4; cdr3_aa: CASEPTGLNTEAFF; cdr3_nt: TGTGCCAGCGAACCGACAGGGCTGAACACTGAAGCTTTCTTT
clone_size: .; j_call: TRBJ2-7; d_call: TRBD2; v_call: TRBV29-1; cdr3_aa: CSGGLAGTNEQYF; cdr3_nt: TGCAGCGGAGGACTAGCAGGGACGAACGAGCAGTACTTC
clone_size: .; j_call: TRBJ2-7; d_call: .; v_call: TRBV12-3/TRBV12-4; cdr3_aa: CASGFSGVYEQYF; cdr3_nt: TGTGCCAGCGGGTTTTCAGGGGTCTACGAGCAGTACTTC
clone_size: .; j_call: TRBJ2-1; d_call: TRBD2; v_call: TRBV2; cdr3_aa: CAYSSGGYNEQFF; cdr3_nt: TGTGCCTACTCTAGCGGGGGGTATAATGAGCAGTTCTTC
clone_size: .; j_call: TRBJ2-1; d_call: TRBD2; v_call: TRBV6-6; cdr3_aa: CASSSGGPVYNEQFF; cdr3_nt: TGTGCCAGCAGTTCGGGGGGGCCGGTCTACAATGAGCAGTTCTTC
clone_size: .; j_call: TRBJ1-1; d_call: TRBD1; v_call: TRBV20-1; cdr3_aa: CSAQGATEAFF; cdr3_nt: TGCAGTGCTCAGGGGGCAACTGAAGCTTTCTTT
clone_size: once; j_call: TRBJ2-3; d_call: .; v_call: TRBV6-5; cdr3_aa: CASSPSTDTQYF; cdr3_nt: TGTGCCAGCAGCCCGTCGACAGATACGCAGTATTTT
clone_size: .; j_call: TRBJ1-4; d_call: .; v_call: TRBV2; cdr3_aa: CASSSDRIAANEKLFF; cdr3_nt: TGTGCCAGCAGTTCAGACAGGATCGCGGCAAATGAAAAACTGTTTTTT
clone_size: .; j_call: TRBJ1-1; d_call: .; v_call: TRBV7-6; cdr3_aa: CASSLDYGGRGEAFF; cdr3_nt: TGTGCCAGCAGCTTAGACTACGGGGGGAGAGGGGAAGCTTTCTTT
clone_size: .; j_call: TRBJ2-7; d_call: .; v_call: TRBV21-1; cdr3_aa: CASRDEGTSSAPLYPEQYF; cdr3_nt: TGTGCCAGCAGGGACGAAGGGACTAGTTCAGCTCCCCTCTATCCTGAGCAGTACTTC
clone_size: .; j_call: TRBJ1-2; d_call: .; v_call: TRBV25-1; cdr3_aa: CASSASGSWGYTF; cdr3_nt: TGTGCCAGCAGTGCGTCCGGGAGCTGGGGCTACACCTTC
clone_size: few; j_call: TRBJ2-7; d_call: .; v_call: TRBV6-5; cdr3_aa: CASSYLGGPYEQYF; cdr3_nt: TGTGCCAGCAGTTACCTTGGCGGGCCCTACGAGCAGTACTTC
clone_size: .; j_call: TRBJ2-3; d_call: TRBD1; v_call: TRBV24-1; cdr3_aa: CATSDPPGQGRNTDTQYF; cdr3_nt: TGTGCCACCAGTGACCCCCCGGGACAGGGAAGGAACACAGATACGCAGTATTTT
clone_size: .; j_call: TRBJ2-7; d_call: .; v_call: TRBV6-5; cdr3_aa: CASSYRPGEAYEQYF; cdr3_nt: TGTGCCAGCAGTTACCGGCCAGGTGAAGCCTACGAGCAGTACTTC
clone_size: once; j_call: TRBJ1-1; d_call: .; v_call: TRBV6-5; cdr3_aa: CASRVGDKQAFF; cdr3_nt: TGTGCCAGCAGGGTAGGGGATAAACAAGCTTTCTTT
clone_size: .; j_call: TRBJ1-1; d_call: .; v_call: TRBV6-1; cdr3_aa: CASSEYGRRGNTEAFF; cdr3_nt: TGTGCCAGCAGTGAATATGGTAGGAGAGGGAACACTGAAGCTTTCTTT
clone_size: few; j_call: TRBJ1-4; d_call: .; v_call: TRBV21-1; cdr3_aa: CASSKVRNSNEKLFF; cdr3_nt: TGTGCCAGCAGCAAAGTCCGAAACTCTAATGAAAAACTGTTTTTT
clone_size: once; j_call: TRBJ1-4; d_call: .; v_call: TRBV27; cdr3_aa: CASSLQGFGNEKLFF; cdr3_nt: TGTGCCAGCAGTCTACAGGGATTCGGTAATGAAAAACTGTTTTTT
clone_size: once; j_call: TRBJ1-2; d_call: TRBD1; v_call: TRBV5-1; cdr3_aa: CASSLGQDIYGYTF; cdr3_nt: TGCGCCAGCAGCCTCGGACAGGACATCTATGGCTACACCTTC
clone_size: .; j_call: TRBJ2-7; d_call: TRBD1; v_call: TRBV2; cdr3_aa: CASSEVRDRHYEQYF; cdr3_nt: TGTGCCAGCAGTGAAGTCCGGGACAGGCACTACGAGCAGTACTTC
clone_size: .; j_call: TRBJ1-1; d_call: TRBD1; v_call: TRBV29-1; cdr3_aa: CSVPGQVNTEAFF; cdr3_nt: TGCAGCGTCCCCGGACAGGTGAACACTGAAGCTTTCTTT
clone_size: once; j_call: TRBJ2-7; d_call: TRBD2; v_call: TRBV15; cdr3_aa: CATRDPAGGYGEQYF; cdr3_nt: TGTGCCACCCGGGACCCAGCGGGGGGGTATGGCGAGCAGTACTTC
clone_size: .; j_call: TRBJ2-1; d_call: TRBD2; v_call: TRBV11-2; cdr3_aa: CASSLRLASTSYNEQFF; cdr3_nt: TGTGCCAGCAGCCTGCGACTAGCTTCTACCTCCTACAATGAGCAGTTCTTC
clone_size: .; j_call: TRBJ1-3; d_call: TRBD1; v_call: TRBV9; cdr3_aa: CASSAGQLEGSSGNTIYF; cdr3_nt: TGTGCCAGCAGCGCGGGACAGCTTGAAGGATCCTCTGGAAACACCATATATTTT
clone_size: .; j_call: TRBJ1-4; d_call: .; v_call: TRBV25-1; cdr3_aa: CASSEYKGRQGNEKLFF; cdr3_nt: TGTGCCAGCAGTGAATATAAGGGCCGGCAGGGTAATGAAAAACTGTTTTTT
clone_size: few; j_call: TRBJ2-2; d_call: .; v_call: TRBV4-1; cdr3_aa: CASSRAYTGITGELFF; cdr3_nt: TGCGCCAGCAGCCGAGCGTACACTGGTATCACCGGGGAGCTGTTTTTT
clone_size: .; j_call: TRBJ1-1; d_call: .; v_call: TRBV4-1; cdr3_aa: CASSHGGGGALEAFF; cdr3_nt: TGCGCCAGCAGCCATGGGGGCGGCGGTGCCCTTGAAGCTTTCTTT
clone_size: .; j_call: TRBJ1-3; d_call: .; v_call: TRBV30; cdr3_aa: CAWRADGVNTIYF; cdr3_nt: TGTGCCTGGAGGGCTGACGGAGTTAACACCATATATTTT
clone_size: .; j_call: TRBJ1-6; d_call: .; v_call: TRBV23-1; cdr3_aa: CASSQVLVAYNSPLHF; cdr3_nt: TGCGCCAGCAGTCAGGTCCTCGTGGCATATAATTCACCCCTCCACTTT
clone_size: .; j_call: TRBJ2-1; d_call: .; v_call: TRBV12-3/TRBV12-4; cdr3_aa: CASSLMGGNEQFF; cdr3_nt: TGTGCCAGCAGTTTAATGGGGGGCAATGAGCAGTTCTTC
clone_size: .; j_call: TRBJ2-7; d_call: TRBD2; v_call: TRBV27; cdr3_aa: CASSLSSGRGYEQYF; cdr3_nt: TGTGCCAGCAGTTTATCTAGCGGGAGGGGGTACGAGCAGTACTTC
clone_size: .; j_call: TRBJ2-1; d_call: .; v_call: TRBV4-1; cdr3_aa: CASSQAPTQGNEQFF; cdr3_nt: TGCGCCAGCAGCCAAGCCCCCACCCAGGGCAATGAGCAGTTCTTC
clone_size: .; j_call: TRBJ2-5; d_call: .; v_call: TRBV3-1/TRBV3-2; cdr3_aa: CASSQEGSWGAPATQYF; cdr3_nt: TGTGCCAGCAGCCAAGAAGGGTCGTGGGGCGCCCCGGCGACCCAGTACTTC
clone_size: .; j_call: TRBJ1-3; d_call: .; v_call: TRBV3-1/TRBV3-2; cdr3_aa: CASSQGAPGGFSGNTIYF; cdr3_nt: TGTGCCAGCAGCCAAGGGGCGCCCGGGGGATTCTCTGGAAACACCATATATTTT
clone_size: .; j_call: TRBJ2-7; d_call: TRBD2; v_call: TRBV27; cdr3_aa: CASSLGREDSYEQYF; cdr3_nt: TGTGCCAGCAGTTTAGGTCGGGAGGACTCCTACGAGCAGTACTTC
clone_size: .; j_call: TRBJ1-1; d_call: TRBD1; v_call: TRBV5-1; cdr3_aa: CASSLGDRGGTEAFF; cdr3_nt: TGCGCCAGCAGCTTGGGGGACAGGGGTGGCACTGAAGCTTTCTTT
clone_size: .; j_call: TRBJ1-1; d_call: .; v_call: TRBV5-1; cdr3_aa: CASSPWEQGNTEAFF; cdr3_nt: TGCGCCAGCAGCCCGTGGGAACAGGGTAACACTGAAGCTTTCTTT
clone_size: few; j_call: TRBJ2-2; d_call: .; v_call: TRBV2; cdr3_aa: CASTVDLRTGELFF; cdr3_nt: TGTGCCTCCACGGTGGACTTACGCACCGGGGAGCTGTTTTTT
clone_size: .; j_call: TRBJ1-2; d_call: TRBD1; v_call: TRBV12-3/TRBV12-4; cdr3_aa: CASRGTGYGYTF; cdr3_nt: TGTGCCAGCAGGGGGACAGGCTATGGCTACACCTTC
clone_size: .; j_call: TRBJ1-1; d_call: .; v_call: TRBV21-1; cdr3_aa: CASSRQGAGDTEAFF; cdr3_nt: TGTGCCAGCAGCAGACAGGGGGCGGGGGACACTGAAGCTTTCTTT
clone_size: .; j_call: TRBJ2-1; d_call: TRBD2; v_call: TRBV13; cdr3_aa: CASKGGRTPYNEQFF; cdr3_nt: TGTGCCAGCAAGGGCGGGAGGACCCCCTACAATGAGCAGTTCTTC
clone_size: .; j_call: TRBJ1-6; d_call: TRBD1; v_call: TRBV5-1; cdr3_aa: CASSRDRLSSPLHF; cdr3_nt: TGCGCCAGCAGCCGGGACAGGTTATCTTCACCCCTCCACTTT
clone_size: .; j_call: TRBJ1-3; d_call: TRBD1; v_call: TRBV6-6; cdr3_aa: CASSPSQGIDSGNTIYF; cdr3_nt: TGTGCCAGCAGTCCCTCACAGGGGATTGATTCTGGAAACACCATATATTTT
clone_size: .; j_call: TRBJ1-1; d_call: TRBD1; v_call: TRBV7-9; cdr3_aa: CASSYDRGTEAFF; cdr3_nt: TGTGCCAGCAGCTACGACAGGGGCACTGAAGCTTTCTTT